This TCR beta chain appears in the sequencing data of a study of blood T cells in healthy people across ages. This clonotype has only one observation. Germline loops: CDR1 ENHRY, CDR2 SYGVKD. The CDR3 runs 12 residues. Then a second PCR, running roughly 7 to 11 cycles, was carried out with a sample-barcoded 5' primer and a J-beta primer mix. TCRdb reprocessed the 5' RACE reads via MiXCR and lists one record per CDR3 protein. The sample lists 700,000 to 950,000 distinct CDR3 sequences, roughly 47% occurring once. The receptor was derived from a woman aged 55-69 years in good health. The sample taken for sequencing was blood. The chain recombines TRBV10-3 with TRBJ2-7; D ambiguous. The end of the DNA fits TRBJ2-5 better, so the J call may be wrong. The CDR3 coding sequence is TGTGCCATCAGTGATACGAAAAAGACCCAGTACTTC. Its translation is CAISDTKKTQYF.